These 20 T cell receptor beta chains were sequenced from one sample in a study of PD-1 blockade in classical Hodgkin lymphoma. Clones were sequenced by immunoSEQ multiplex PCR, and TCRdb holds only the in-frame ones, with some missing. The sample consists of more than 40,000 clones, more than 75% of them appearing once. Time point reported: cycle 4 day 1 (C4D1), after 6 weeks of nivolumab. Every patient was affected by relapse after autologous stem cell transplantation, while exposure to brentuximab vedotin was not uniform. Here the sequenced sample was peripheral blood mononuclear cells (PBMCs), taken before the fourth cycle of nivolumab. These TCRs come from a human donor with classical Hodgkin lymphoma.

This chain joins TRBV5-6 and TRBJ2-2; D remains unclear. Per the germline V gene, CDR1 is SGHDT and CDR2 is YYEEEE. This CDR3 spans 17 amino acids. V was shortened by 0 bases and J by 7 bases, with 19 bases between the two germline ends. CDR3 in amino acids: CASSLGVFPRTFGELFF. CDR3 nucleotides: TGTGCCAGCAGCTTGGGAGTGTTCCCCAGGACGTTCGGGGAGCTGTTTTTT.

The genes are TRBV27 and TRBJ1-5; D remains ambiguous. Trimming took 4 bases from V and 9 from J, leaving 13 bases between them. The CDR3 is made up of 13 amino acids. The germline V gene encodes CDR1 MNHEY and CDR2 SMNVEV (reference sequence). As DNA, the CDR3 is TGTGCCAGCAGTTCGAATGGGATGCCGCCCCAGCATTTT. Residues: CASSSNGMPPQHF.

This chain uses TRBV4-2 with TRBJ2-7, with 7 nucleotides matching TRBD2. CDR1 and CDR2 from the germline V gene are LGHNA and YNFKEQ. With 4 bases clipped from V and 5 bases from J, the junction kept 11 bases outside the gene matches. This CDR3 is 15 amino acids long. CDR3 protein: CASSPRSAAGNEQYF. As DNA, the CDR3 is TGTGCCAGCAGCCCGAGGTCTGCAGCGGGGAACGAGCAGTACTTC.

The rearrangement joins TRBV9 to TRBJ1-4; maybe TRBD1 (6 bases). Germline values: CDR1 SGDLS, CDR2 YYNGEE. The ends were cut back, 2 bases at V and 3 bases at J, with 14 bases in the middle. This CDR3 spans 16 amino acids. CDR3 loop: CASSVTPGAPNEKLFF. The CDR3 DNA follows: TGTGCCAGCAGCGTTACACCAGGGGCCCCTAATGAAAAACTGTTTTTT.

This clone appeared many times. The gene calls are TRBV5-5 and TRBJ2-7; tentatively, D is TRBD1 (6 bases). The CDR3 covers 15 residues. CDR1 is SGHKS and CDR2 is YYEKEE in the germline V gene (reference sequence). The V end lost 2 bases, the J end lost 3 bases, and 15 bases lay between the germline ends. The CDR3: CASSFKAGVDYEQYF. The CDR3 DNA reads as TGTGCCAGCAGCTTTAAGGCAGGGGTGGACTACGAGCAGTACTTC. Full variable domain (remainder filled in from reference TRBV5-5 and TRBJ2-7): DAGVTQSPTHLIKTRGQQVTLRCSPISGHKSVSWYQQVLGQGPQFIFQYYEKEERGRGNFPDRFSARQFPNYSSELNVNALLLGDSALYLCASSFKAGVDYEQYFGPGTRLTVT.

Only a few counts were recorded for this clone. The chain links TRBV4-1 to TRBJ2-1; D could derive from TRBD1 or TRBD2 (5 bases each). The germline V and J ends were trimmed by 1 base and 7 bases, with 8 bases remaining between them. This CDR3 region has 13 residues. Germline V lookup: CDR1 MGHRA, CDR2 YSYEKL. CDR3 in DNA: TGCGCCAGCAGCCAAGTCAGGGAGAATGAGCAGTTCTTC. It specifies CASSQVRENEQFF.

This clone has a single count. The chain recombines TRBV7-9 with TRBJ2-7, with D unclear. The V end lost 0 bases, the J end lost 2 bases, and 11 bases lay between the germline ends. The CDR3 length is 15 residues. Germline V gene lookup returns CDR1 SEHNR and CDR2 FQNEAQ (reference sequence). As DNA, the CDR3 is TGTGCCAGCAGCTTAGCGGGATTCGAACCCTACGAGCAGTACTTC. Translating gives CASSLAGFEPYEQYF.

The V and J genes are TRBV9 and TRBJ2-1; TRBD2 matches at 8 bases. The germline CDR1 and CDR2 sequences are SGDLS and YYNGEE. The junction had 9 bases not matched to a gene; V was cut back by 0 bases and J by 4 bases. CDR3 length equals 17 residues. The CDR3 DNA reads TGTGCCAGCAGCGTAGAGTGGGGAGCGGGGGTTTACAATGAGCAGTTCTTC. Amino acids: CASSVEWGAGVYNEQFF.

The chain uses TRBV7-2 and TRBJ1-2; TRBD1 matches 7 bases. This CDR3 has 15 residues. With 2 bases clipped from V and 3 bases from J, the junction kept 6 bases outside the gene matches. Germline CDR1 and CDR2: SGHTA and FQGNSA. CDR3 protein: CASSLTRQGDYGYTF. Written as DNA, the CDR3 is TGTGCCAGCAGCTTAACCCGACAGGGAGACTATGGCTACACCTTC.

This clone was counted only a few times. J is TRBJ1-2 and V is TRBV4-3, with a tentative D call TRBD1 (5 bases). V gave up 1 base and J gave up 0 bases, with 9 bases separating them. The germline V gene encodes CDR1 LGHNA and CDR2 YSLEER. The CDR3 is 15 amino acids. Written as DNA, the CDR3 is TGCGCCAGCAGCCAAGGGGGGATGGCTAACTATGGCTACACCTTC. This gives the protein CASSQGGMANYGYTF.

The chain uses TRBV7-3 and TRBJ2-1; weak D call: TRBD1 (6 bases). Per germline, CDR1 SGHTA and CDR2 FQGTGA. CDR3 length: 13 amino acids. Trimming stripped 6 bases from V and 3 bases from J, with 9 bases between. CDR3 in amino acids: CASSWDNYNEQFF. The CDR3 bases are TGTGCCAGCAGTTGGGACAACTACAATGAGCAGTTCTTC. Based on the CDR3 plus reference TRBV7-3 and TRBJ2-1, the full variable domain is GAGVSQTPSNKVTEKGKYVELRCDPISGHTALYWYRQSLGQGPEFLIYFQGTGAADDSGLPNDRFFAVRPEGSVSTLKIQRTERGDSAVYLCASSWDNYNEQFFGPGTRLTVL.

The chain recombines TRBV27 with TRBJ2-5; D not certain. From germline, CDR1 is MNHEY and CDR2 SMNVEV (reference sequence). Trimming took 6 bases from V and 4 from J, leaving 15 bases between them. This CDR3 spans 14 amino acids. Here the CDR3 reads CASSPRVRGETQYF. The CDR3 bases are TGTGCCAGCAGCCCCCGAGTTAGAGGAGAGACCCAGTACTTC.

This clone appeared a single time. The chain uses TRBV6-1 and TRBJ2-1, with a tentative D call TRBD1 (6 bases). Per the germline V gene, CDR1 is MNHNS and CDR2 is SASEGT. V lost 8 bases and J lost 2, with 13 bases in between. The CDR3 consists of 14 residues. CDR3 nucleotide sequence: TGTGCCAGCGCGAAAGACAGGCCCTACAATGAGCAGTTCTTC. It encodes CASAKDRPYNEQFF.

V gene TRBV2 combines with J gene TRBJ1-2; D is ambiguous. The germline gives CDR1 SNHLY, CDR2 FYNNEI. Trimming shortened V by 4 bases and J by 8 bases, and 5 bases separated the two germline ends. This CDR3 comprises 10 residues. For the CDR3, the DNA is TGTGCCAGCAGTGCCCCGGGCTACACCTTC. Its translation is CASSAPGYTF.

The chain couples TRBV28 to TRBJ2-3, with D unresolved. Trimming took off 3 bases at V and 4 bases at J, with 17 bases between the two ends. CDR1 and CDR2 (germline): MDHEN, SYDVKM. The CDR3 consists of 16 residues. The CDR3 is CASSFEGPMGPDTQYF. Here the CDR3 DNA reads TGTGCCAGCAGTTTTGAAGGACCTATGGGCCCAGATACGCAGTATTTT.

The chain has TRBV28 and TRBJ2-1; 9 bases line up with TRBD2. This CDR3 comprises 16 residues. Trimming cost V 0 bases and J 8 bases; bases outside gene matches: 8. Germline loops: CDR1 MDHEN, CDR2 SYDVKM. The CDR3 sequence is CASSLCLAGGRHEQFF. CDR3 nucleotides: TGTGCCAGCAGTTTATGTCTCGCGGGGGGGCGTCATGAGCAGTTCTTC.

Here the CDR3 reads CAWTGPETQYF. The CDR3 DNA reads as TGTGCCTGGACAGGGCCAGAGACCCAGTACTTC. The rearrangement joins TRBV30 to TRBJ2-5; D perhaps matches TRBD1 (5 bases). Trimming shortened V by 4 bases and J by 4 bases, and 7 bases separated the two germline ends. The CDR3 spans 11 residues. Germline values: CDR1 GTSNPN, CDR2 SVGIG (reference sequence). Variable domain in full (rest from reference TRBV30 and TRBJ2-5): SQTIHQWPATLVQPVGSPLSLECTVEGTSNPNLYWYRQAAGRGLQLLFYSVGIGQISSEVPQNLSASRPQDRQFILSSKKLLLSDSGFYLCAWTGPETQYFGPGTRLLVL.

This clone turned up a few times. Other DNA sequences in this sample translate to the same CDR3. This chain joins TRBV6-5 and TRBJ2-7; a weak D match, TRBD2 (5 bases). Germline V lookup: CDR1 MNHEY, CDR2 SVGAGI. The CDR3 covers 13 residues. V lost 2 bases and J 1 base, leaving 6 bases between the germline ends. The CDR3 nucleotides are TGTGCCAGCAGTTACCGGGGTTCCTACGAGCAGTACTTC. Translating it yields CASSYRGSYEQYF.

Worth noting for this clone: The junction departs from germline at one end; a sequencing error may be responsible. The CDR3 DNA reads TGCGCCAGCAGCCATCACCTGGGCCTCTCTATGAACACTGAAGCTTTCTTT. Translated: CASSHHLGLSMNTEAFF. The chain employs TRBV5-5 and TRBJ1-1; D ambiguous. The CDR3 is 17 amino acids. Germline V lookup: CDR1 SGHKS, CDR2 YYEKEE (reference sequence).

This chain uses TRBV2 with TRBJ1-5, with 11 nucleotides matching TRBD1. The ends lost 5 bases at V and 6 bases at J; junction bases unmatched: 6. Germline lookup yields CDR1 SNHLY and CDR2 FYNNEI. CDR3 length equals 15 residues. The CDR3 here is CASSPVGTGGQPQHF. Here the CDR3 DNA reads TGTGCCAGCAGTCCTGTCGGGACAGGGGGTCAGCCCCAGCATTTT.